Presented here are 31 T cell receptor beta chains from one specimen sequenced in a study of T cells expressing NK-cell markers. TCRdb re-analyzed the 5' RACE reads; it lists each CDR3 protein once, without DNA. Its listing shows about 150,000 distinct CDR3 sequences. Sequencing used blood T cells: a sorted CD56 or NKG2C T cell subset, CD4+ or CD8+ T cells, or bulk PBMC T cells (not recorded which). The source of these receptors is a woman in her 50s in good health.

The chain joins TRBV4-1 to TRBJ2-1; TCRdb calls TRBD2, which cannot be checked without DNA. CDR1 and CDR2 (germline): MGHRA, YSYEKL. This CDR3 has 16 amino acids. This CDR3 reads CASSQVQRSLYYEQFF.

CDR3 sequence reads: CASSYGAGVTGELFF. V gene TRBV6-5 combines with J gene TRBJ2-2; TCRdb returns TRBD2, unconfirmable since there is no DNA. The V gene's germline CDR1 is MNHEY and CDR2 SVGAGI. The CDR3 runs 15 residues.

The J gene is TRBJ1-2, the V gene TRBV9. The CDR3 loop spans 13 amino acids. Germline CDR1 reads SGDLS; CDR2 reads YYNGEE. CDR3 in amino acids: CASSAILNYGYTF.

This rearrangement joins TRBV7-2 to TRBJ2-7; TCRdb selects TRBD2, and the lack of DNA leaves this call unchecked. The CDR3 has 16 amino acids. Per the germline V gene, CDR1 is SGHTA and CDR2 is FQGNSA. Here the CDR3 reads CASSYKTSVSSYEQYF.

The rearrangement uses TRBV2 and TRBJ2-1; the TCRdb call, TRBD2, lacks DNA for checking. CDR1 is SNHLY and CDR2 is FYNNEI in the germline V gene. The CDR3 has 15 residues. CDR3: CATRTLERGYNEQFF.

The rearrangement joins TRBV5-1 to TRBJ1-1. The CDR3 extends over 15 amino acids. CDR1 and CDR2 from the germline V gene are SGHRS and YFSETQ. CDR3 sequence: CASSLSLGRNTEAFF. The whole variable domain, remainder taken from reference TRBV5-1 and TRBJ1-1, is KAGVTQTPRYLIKTRGQQVTLSCSPISGHRSVSWYQQTPGQGLQFLFEYFSETQRNKGNFPGRFSGRQFSNSRSEMNVSTLELGDSALYLCASSLSLGRNTEAFFGQGTRLTVV.

CDR3 sequence: CASSELSGTYSNQPQHF. The chain uses TRBV6-1 and TRBJ1-5; the TCRdb D gene call, TRBD1, has no DNA to confirm it. This CDR3 region has 17 residues. Per germline, CDR1 MNHNS and CDR2 SASEGT.

CDR3: CASSVSINTEAFF. The gene calls are TRBV11-2 and TRBJ1-1. Germline V gene lookup returns CDR1 SGHAT and CDR2 FQNNGV. The CDR3 is 13 residues long.

The rearrangement joins TRBV4-1 to TRBJ2-3. This CDR3 is built from 17 residues. CDR1 is MGHRA, CDR2 YSYEKL, per germline. CDR3 amino acids: CASSQDVAAEITDTQYF.

The chain employs TRBV11-2 and TRBJ2-1; the D call from TCRdb, TRBD1, cannot be confirmed without DNA. Germline V gene data show CDR1 as SGHAT and CDR2 as FQNNGV. This CDR3 region has 11 residues. Here the CDR3 reads CASTLGVEQFF.

The gene calls are TRBV4-2 and TRBJ2-3; with no DNA, the TCRdb D assignment of TRBD2 cannot be verified. CDR3 length: 15 amino acids. Germline CDR1 and CDR2: LGHNA and YNFKEQ. The CDR3: CASSQAGGGVYTQYF.

The V gene is TRBV6-6, the J gene TRBJ1-1; with no DNA, the TCRdb D assignment of TRBD1 cannot be verified. Germline V lookup: CDR1 MNHNY, CDR2 SVGAGI (reference sequence). This CDR3 contains 15 residues. The CDR3 loop reads CASSSPDRANTEAFF.

The chain uses TRBV12-5 and TRBJ2-1; TCRdb picks TRBD2, but there is no DNA to check that call. This CDR3 comprises 17 residues. Germline V gene data show CDR1 as LGHNT and CDR2 as FRNRAP. The chain's CDR3 is CASEGLAGGYIYNEQFF.

The V call is TRBV10-3, the J call TRBJ2-7; TCRdb names TRBD2, which stays unverified in the absence of DNA. Germline values: CDR1 ENHRY, CDR2 SYGVKD. The CDR3 loop spans 16 amino acids. The CDR3: CAISESETSGDYEQYF.

The genes are TRBV27 and TRBJ2-2; TCRdb picks TRBD2, but there is no DNA to check that call. CDR1 MNHEY and CDR2 SMNVEV come from the germline V gene (reference sequence). The CDR3 extends over 13 amino acids. The CDR3 is CASAIAPGGELFF.

The chain uses TRBV20-1 and TRBJ1-1; as DNA is missing, the TRBD1 call by TCRdb cannot be tested. The CDR3 is 14 amino acids. CDR1 and CDR2 (germline): DFQATT, SNEGSKA (reference sequence). CDR3 sequence reads: CSASDRGANTEAFF.

The chain carries TRBV7-8 and TRBJ1-1; the TCRdb call, TRBD1, lacks DNA for checking. Germline loops: CDR1 SGHVS, CDR2 FQNEAQ. The CDR3 has 16 residues. The chain's CDR3 is CASSLAPGQGSSEAFF.

The genes are TRBV12-3 or TRBV12-4 and TRBJ2-4; the D call from TCRdb, TRBD1, cannot be confirmed without DNA. The CDR3 is made up of 14 amino acids. This CDR3 is CASSLTGGESIQYF.

The rearrangement joins TRBV7-6 to TRBJ2-7; TCRdb's D call of TRBD1 is untestable without DNA. This CDR3 comprises 14 residues. Germline loops: CDR1 SGHVS, CDR2 FNYEAQ. CDR3 sequence: CASSDHRGLGEQYF. The whole variable domain, filled in from reference TRBV7-6 and TRBJ2-7, reads GAGVSQSPRYKVTKRGQDVALRCDPISGHVSLYWYRQALGQGPEFLTYFNYEAQQDKSGLPNDRFSAERPEGSISTLTIQRTEQRDSAMYRCASSDHRGLGEQYFGPGTRLTVT.

The gene calls are TRBV20-1 and TRBJ2-1; TCRdb proposes TRBD2, but this gene call is untestable without DNA. CDR1 is DFQATT, CDR2 SNEGSKA, per germline (reference sequence). This CDR3 spans 16 amino acids. CDR3 residues: CSARVRGGSGSNEQFF.

V usage is TRBV28 and J usage is TRBJ1-1; TCRdb lists TRBD1, though no DNA is available to test this call. Germline V gene sequence: CDR1 MDHEN, CDR2 SYDVKM. CDR3 size: 14 residues. The CDR3 sequence: CASSLYDRGTEAFF.

The rearrangement links TRBV20-1 to TRBJ2-3. This CDR3 contains 16 residues. CDR1 and CDR2 from the germline V gene are DFQATT and SNEGSKA (reference sequence). CDR3: CSARVGRVSVVDTQYF.

V gene TRBV28 combines with J gene TRBJ2-3; the D call of TRBD2 rests on TCRdb alone, since no DNA is present to check it. Germline assignment: CDR1 MDHEN and CDR2 SYDVKM. The CDR3 loop spans 15 amino acids. The CDR3: CASNLLAGATDTQYF.

The V call is TRBV4-1, the J call TRBJ2-1; TCRdb names TRBD2, which stays unverified in the absence of DNA. This CDR3 is built from 16 residues. Germline CDR1 reads MGHRA; CDR2 reads YSYEKL. The CDR3 here is CASSQEEAGGPDEQFF.

The genes are TRBV2 and TRBJ2-1; TCRdb names TRBD2, which stays unverified in the absence of DNA. Germline lookup yields CDR1 SNHLY and CDR2 FYNNEI. The CDR3 consists of 15 residues. CDR3 protein: CASSQGLAGFNEQFF.

The chain combines TRBV12-3 or TRBV12-4 with TRBJ2-1; there is no DNA to check the TCRdb D call of TRBD1. This CDR3 is built from 13 residues. The CDR3 here is CASSSLGPNEQFF.

The V gene is TRBV20-1, the J gene TRBJ1-4. Germline loops: CDR1 DFQATT, CDR2 SNEGSKA (reference sequence). The CDR3 loop spans 13 amino acids. The CDR3 region is CSAPFSTNEKLFF.

The chain recombines TRBV29-1 with TRBJ2-2; TCRdb calls TRBD1, which cannot be checked without DNA. Germline assignment: CDR1 SQVTM and CDR2 ANQGSEA. This CDR3 contains 13 residues. CDR3 region: CSGMDSHTRELFF.

The V gene is TRBV10-3, the J gene TRBJ2-1. The CDR3 runs 14 residues. Looked up from germline, CDR1 is ENHRY and CDR2 is SYGVKD. The CDR3 sequence is CAISGRLALNEQFF.

CDR3 sequence reads: CASGFSLPDSSYNEQFF. The gene calls are TRBV12-5 and TRBJ2-1; TCRdb names TRBD2, which stays unverified in the absence of DNA. Germline values: CDR1 LGHNT, CDR2 FRNRAP. This CDR3 region has 17 residues.

J is TRBJ2-4 and V is TRBV13; the D gene TCRdb calls, TRBD1, cannot be checked with no DNA. The CDR3 is 13 residues long. Germline V lookup: CDR1 PRHDT, CDR2 FYEKMQ (reference sequence). The CDR3 region is CASSFTGQNIQYF.